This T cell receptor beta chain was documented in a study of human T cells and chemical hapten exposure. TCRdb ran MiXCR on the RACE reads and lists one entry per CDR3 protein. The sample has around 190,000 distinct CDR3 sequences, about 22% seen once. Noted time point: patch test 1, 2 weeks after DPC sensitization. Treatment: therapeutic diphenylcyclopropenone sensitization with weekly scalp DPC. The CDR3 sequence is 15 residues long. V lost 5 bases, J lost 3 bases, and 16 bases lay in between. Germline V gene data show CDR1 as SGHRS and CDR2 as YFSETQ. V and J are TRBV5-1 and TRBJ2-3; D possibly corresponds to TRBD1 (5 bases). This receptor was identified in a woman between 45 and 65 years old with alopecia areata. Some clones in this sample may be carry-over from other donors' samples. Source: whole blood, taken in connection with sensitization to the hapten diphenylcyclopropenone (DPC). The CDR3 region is CASSYPDIETDTQYF. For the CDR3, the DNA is TGCGCCAGCAGTTACCCGGACATCGAAACAGATACGCAGTATTTT.